This TCR beta chain was sequenced in a study of sequential checkpoint blockade in melanoma. Turning to the study itself: First-line arms were nivolumab then ipilimumab, or the reverse, randomized 1:1. Both treatment sequences were followed by maintenance nivolumab.

The treatment here: randomized to nivolumab then ipilimumab (arm A) or the reverse (arm B). DNA-damaging chemotherapy had not been given to any patient beforehand. PBMC sorting kept live CD3+CD8+ cells without CD19 or CD56. The V end lost 4 bases, the J end lost 0 bases, and 11 bases lay between the germline ends. The CDR3 is 15 amino acids. The V gene's germline CDR1 is SGHKS and CDR2 YYEKEE (reference sequence). Repertoires were generated with immunoSEQ multiplex PCR, while TCRdb's copy carries only in-frame clones and drops some. Of more than 15,000 clones listed, around 80% are singletons. The V gene is TRBV5-5, the J gene TRBJ1-3; D uncertain. The receptor comes from a human donor with melanoma. Sequencing used CD8+ T cells sorted from blood (inferred from file names), obtained from a patient given nivolumab and ipilimumab in sequence. The CDR3 bases are TGTGCCAGCAGCCTCTGGAGGACCTCTGGAAACACCATATATTTT. It yields the protein CASSLWRTSGNTIYF. The full variable domain, in which reference TRBV5-5 and TRBJ1-3 provide the parts outside the CDR3, is DAGVTQSPTHLIKTRGQQVTLRCSPISGHKSVSWYQQVLGQGPQFIFQYYEKEERGRGNFPDRFSARQFPNYSSELNVNALLLGDSALYLCASSLWRTSGNTIYFGEGSWLTVV.